These T cell receptor beta chains were read from a single sample in a study of blood T cell repertoires in COVID-19. Here immunoSEQ multiplex PCR was the method, and the copy in TCRdb shows in-frame clones only, minus some. The table lists roughly 100,000 clones, over 70% of them singletons, with 11% in the top ten. The material sequenced was peripheral blood. The source of these receptors is an elderly man with acute or convalescent COVID-19. Both conserved end residues are part of each CDR3. The order of the fields is D gene, J gene, V gene, clone size, CDR3 DNA, CDR3 protein. D genes are given only for firm matches. Not all rows give a size; the values are once, few, many and, for expanded clones, a class.

.	TRBJ1-2	TRBV25-1	.	TGTGCCAGCAGGGGCAGCCTGTATGGCTACACCTTC	CASRGSLYGYTF
TRBD1	TRBJ1-5	TRBV18	.	TGTGCCAGCTCACCTGGGACAGATAAACAGCCCCAGCATTTT	CASSPGTDKQPQHF
.	TRBJ1-4	TRBV5-6	.	TGTGCCAGCAGCTTTGCGGGTGCTAATGAAAAACTGTTTTTT	CASSFAGANEKLFF
.	TRBJ1-2	TRBV7-8	.	TGTGCCAGCAGCGCTGGAGGACAGTTCTCTAACTATGGCTACACCTTC	CASSAGGQFSNYGYTF
TRBD2	TRBJ2-7	TRBV6-2/TRBV6-3	.	TGTGCCAGCAGTTACTCAGGACTAGCGGGAGGCCTGGGGAAGCAGTACTTC	CASSYSGLAGGLGKQYF
TRBD1	TRBJ1-5	TRBV9	.	TGTGCCAGCAGCGCGGACAGGGGAGCTCAGCCCCAGCATTTT	CASSADRGAQPQHF
.	TRBJ1-1	TRBV6-5	.	TGTGCCAGCAGTCAGGGGATTTCAGAAGCTTTCTTT	CASSQGISEAFF
.	TRBJ2-7	TRBV9	.	TGTGCCAGCAGCGCGAAGACTAGTTTAAGCGGCGAGCAGTACTTC	CASSAKTSLSGEQYF
.	TRBJ2-6	TRBV13	.	TGTGCCAGCAGCTTAGGCGGTGTAATCGGGGCCAACGTCCTGACTTTC	CASSLGGVIGANVLTF
.	TRBJ2-6	TRBV3-1/TRBV3-2	few	TGTGCCAGCAGCACGACAGTCTCTGGGGCCAACGTCCTGACTTTC	CASSTTVSGANVLTF
.	TRBJ1-1	TRBV25-1	.	TGTGCCAGCAGTGTGGGGGGATTAGGAAACACTGAAGCTTTCTTT	CASSVGGLGNTEAFF
.	TRBJ1-6	TRBV30	.	TGTGCCTGGAGTCTCTCCAGCTCCTATAATTCACCCCTCCACTTT	CAWSLSSSYNSPLHF
.	TRBJ2-7	TRBV6-6	.	TGTGCCAGCAGCCGGACAGACTACGAGCAGTACTTC	CASSRTDYEQYF
TRBD1	TRBJ1-2	TRBV3-1/TRBV3-2	.	TGTGCCAGCAGCCAAGATTTACAGGGGGAGTACTATGGCTACACCTTC	CASSQDLQGEYYGYTF
.	TRBJ2-3	TRBV6-5	.	TGTGCCAGCAGCCAGGTTACGCAGTATTTT	CASSQVTQYF
.	TRBJ2-7	TRBV7-2	few	TGTGCCAGCAGCTTTACCTACGAGCAGTACTTC	CASSFTYEQYF
TRBD1	TRBJ2-5	TRBV7-9	few	TGTGCCAGCAGCGGCGAACGGACAGGCCGCGGGGAGACCCAGTACTTC	CASSGERTGRGETQYF
.	TRBJ2-1	TRBV7-8	.	TGTGCCAGCAGCCTCGGACACCCCTACAATGAGCAGTTCTTC	CASSLGHPYNEQFF
.	TRBJ2-1	TRBV19	.	TGTGCCAGTAGCTCAACCAGGGTTAATGAGCAGTTCTTC	CASSSTRVNEQFF
.	TRBJ2-7	TRBV2	.	TGTGCCAGCAGGGCCCGCAACGAGCAGTACTTC	CASRARNEQYF
.	TRBJ2-7	TRBV12-5	.	TGTGCTAGTGGTTTGTCCAGCGTTTACGAGCAGTACTTC	CASGLSSVYEQYF
TRBD1	TRBJ2-2	TRBV7-3	few	TGTGCCAGCAGCTTAACGACAGGGCTCGCGAACACCGGGGAGCTGTTTTTT	CASSLTTGLANTGELFF
TRBD2	TRBJ2-1	TRBV29-1	.	TGCAGCGACCCGCTCGGGGGGACTCGGCCACGCGAGCAGTTCTTC	CSDPLGGTRPREQFF
.	TRBJ2-4	TRBV6-5	.	TGTGCCAGCAGTTACAACAGGGAACTAGCCAAAAACATTCAGTACTTC	CASSYNRELAKNIQYF
TRBD2	TRBJ2-5	TRBV19	.	TGTGCCAGTAGTACCCGTCGAGCGGGAGGAGAGACCCAGTACTTC	CASSTRRAGGETQYF
TRBD2	TRBJ2-7	TRBV3-1/TRBV3-2	once	TGTGCCAGCAGCCAAGAGAAGATAGCGGGAGCCTACGAGCAGTACTTC	CASSQEKIAGAYEQYF